This T cell receptor beta chain was sequenced during a study of blood T cell repertoires in COVID-19. Study-wide context: Researchers got acute and convalescent COVID-19 samples from the United States, Italy and Spain.

How the authors handled the data: Researchers report that nucleated cell counts were estimated from reference gene primer amplification. Using immunoSEQ multiplex PCR, the repertoire was profiled, and TCRdb retains in-frame clones only, with some absent. V and J calls and clone size come straight from that table; D and trimming were deduced from the DNA. The sample comprises a few hundred thousand clones, approximately 86% of which are singletons, and 3% to 4% rests with the top ten. This clone came up a few times. Individuals drawn from around 25 US areas were roughly 18 to 100 years old. The clonotype originates from a woman in her 40s with acute COVID-19. Specimen: PBMCs or T cells enriched from blood (not recorded which).

Written as DNA, the CDR3 is TGTGCCAGCAGCGGAGCGGTTAGTGATGAGCAGTTCTTC. This encodes CASSGAVSDEQFF. The chain has TRBV9 and TRBJ2-1, with a weak D call TRBD2 (5 bases). Germline CDR1 reads SGDLS; CDR2 reads YYNGEE. CDR3 length: 13 residues. With 3 bases removed from V and 8 bases from J, the gap between germline ends came to 12 bases.